One and the same sample provided the 20 T cell receptor beta chains below, sequenced in a study of blood T cell repertoires in COVID-19. Profiled with immunoSEQ multiplex PCR; TCRdb holds only in-frame clones, not every one. The sample has fewer than 250,000 clones; just under 85% are singletons. Input material: peripheral blood. Receptors were obtained from a woman between 65 and 79 years old with active or convalescent COVID-19.

This clone appeared a few times. The chain joins TRBV28 to TRBJ1-5; 7 positions agree with TRBD1. The CDR3 extends over 18 amino acids. From germline, CDR1 is MDHEN and CDR2 SYDVKM. V dropped 2 bases and J dropped 0; count of bases not matched to a gene: 10. CDR3 region: CASSLGGQLFVSNQPQHF. For the CDR3, the DNA is TGTGCCAGCAGTTTAGGGGGACAGCTATTCGTTAGCAATCAGCCCCAGCATTTT.

The V and J genes are TRBV18 and TRBJ1-1; 10 bases fit TRBD1. The length of the CDR3 is 16 residues. Germline V lookup: CDR1 KGHSH, CDR2 LQKENI. V shed 3 bases, J shed 1 base, and the junction held 5 bases outside the gene matches. The CDR3 DNA is TGTGCCAGCTCACCCGGGACAGGGGCTACGAACACTGAAGCTTTCTTT. This encodes CASSPGTGATNTEAFF.

The V and J genes are TRBV12-3 or TRBV12-4 and TRBJ2-5, with TRBD1 matching 7 bases. Germline trimming cut 8 bases from V and 5 bases from J; bases unmatched to any gene: 8. The CDR3 is made up of 13 amino acids. The CDR3 loop reads CASREGARETQYF. In nucleotides, the CDR3 is TGTGCCAGCCGCGAGGGGGCGAGGGAGACCCAGTACTTC.

The chain carries TRBV3-1 (or the pseudogene TRBV3-2) and TRBJ2-1, with 9 positions matching TRBD1. V shed 4 bases, J shed 7 bases, and the junction held 5 bases outside the gene matches. The V gene's germline CDR1 is LGHDT and CDR2 YNNKEL (reference sequence). The CDR3 loop spans 14 amino acids. Here the CDR3 reads CASSPGQGMNEQFF. In DNA, the CDR3 is TGTGCCAGCAGCCCGGGACAGGGAATGAATGAGCAGTTCTTC.

The genes are TRBV7-2 and TRBJ2-7, with a weak D call TRBD2 (6 bases). Germline assignment: CDR1 SGHTA and CDR2 FQGNSA. The V gene lost 8 bases and the J gene lost 2 bases, with 19 bases spanning the gap. The CDR3 is 15 amino acids. The CDR3 loop is CASFPLGEAAYEQYF. The CDR3 nucleotides are TGTGCCAGCTTCCCCCTGGGGGAGGCCGCCTACGAGCAGTACTTC.

The chain combines TRBV19 with TRBJ1-1, with TRBD1 identical over 7 bases. The CDR3 length is 13 residues. Germline V gene lookup returns CDR1 LNHDA and CDR2 SQIVND (reference sequence). The ends lost 7 bases at V and 2 bases at J; junction bases unmatched: 4. The CDR3 reads CASNDRANTEAFF. CDR3 coding DNA: TGTGCCAGTAACGACAGGGCCAACACTGAAGCTTTCTTT. The full variable domain, its missing parts supplied by reference TRBV19 and TRBJ1-1, is DGGITQSPKYLFRKEGQNVTLSCEQNLNHDAMYWYRQDPGQGLRLIYYSQIVNDFQKGDIAEGYSVSREKKESFPLTVTSAQKNPTAFYLCASNDRANTEAFFGQGTRLTVV.

V usage is TRBV4-1 and J usage is TRBJ1-4; 10 bases map to TRBD1. CDR1 is MGHRA, CDR2 YSYEKL, per germline. V gave up 4 bases and J gave up 3 bases; unmatched junction bases: 8. The CDR3 sequence is 17 residues long. CDR3: CASSPRDRGPPNEKLFF. The DNA for the CDR3 is TGCGCCAGCAGCCCTAGGGACAGGGGCCCTCCTAATGAAAAACTGTTTTTT.

The chain recombines TRBV5-1 with TRBJ2-5, with D maybe TRBD1 (6 bases). The CDR3 totals 14 residues. V dropped 5 bases and J dropped 1 base, with 12 bases sitting between them. CDR1 is SGHRS and CDR2 is YFSETQ in the germline V gene. CDR3 DNA: TGCGCCAGCAGTAGGACAGCGCTCCAAGAGACCCAGTACTTC. The encoded protein is CASSRTALQETQYF. Full variable domain (rest looked up from reference TRBV5-1 and TRBJ2-5): KAGVTQTPRYLIKTRGQQVTLSCSPISGHRSVSWYQQTPGQGLQFLFEYFSETQRNKGNFPGRFSGRQFSNSRSEMNVSTLELGDSALYLCASSRTALQETQYFGPGTRLLVL.

The chain is built from TRBV28 and TRBJ1-4, with TRBD1 matching over 7 bases. J gave up 8 bases and V 6 bases, and 9 bases lay outside the gene matches. CDR1 and CDR2 (germline): MDHEN, SYDVKM. The CDR3 covers 14 residues. The DNA of the CDR3 is TGTGCCAGCAGCCCGACAGGGCTTCGGGAAAAACTGTTTTTT. As protein: CASSPTGLREKLFF.

V gene TRBV3-1 (or the pseudogene TRBV3-2) combines with J gene TRBJ2-5; 8 nucleotides align to TRBD2. The CDR3 covers 16 residues. Per the germline V gene, CDR1 is LGHDT and CDR2 is YNNKEL (reference sequence). V shed 3 bases and J 2 bases; nucleotides not matched to a gene: 8. In DNA form, the CDR3 reads TGTGCCAGCAGCCAGCGAGCGGGAGTTAGGCAAGAGACCCAGTACTTC. It specifies CASSQRAGVRQETQYF.

The chain is built from TRBV2 and TRBJ2-2; TRBD1 agrees at 12 bases. This CDR3 is built from 15 residues. The germline gives CDR1 SNHLY, CDR2 FYNNEI. Unmatched junction bases numbered 5, after V lost 6 bases and J lost 6 bases. CDR3 sequence reads: CASSGTGGSAGELFF. CDR3 DNA: TGTGCCAGCAGCGGGACAGGGGGCTCGGCCGGGGAGCTGTTTTTT.

The chain is built from TRBV6-5 and TRBJ2-3; 10 bases align to TRBD1. Germline-derived CDR1 and CDR2 are MNHEY and SVGAGI. CDR3 length: 14 amino acids. With 6 bases clipped from V and 0 bases from J, the junction kept 0 bases outside the gene matches. CDR3 nucleotide sequence: TGTGCCAGCAGGGGACAGGGGAGCACAGATACGCAGTATTTT. Amino acid sequence: CASRGQGSTDTQYF.

This chain uses TRBV3-1 (or the pseudogene TRBV3-2) with TRBJ1-2, with 9 bases identical to TRBD1. Germline V lookup: CDR1 LGHDT, CDR2 YNNKEL (reference sequence). The CDR3 is 15 amino acids. Trimming at V came to 4 bases and at J to 1 base, leaving 4 bases not matched to a gene. The CDR3 bases are TGTGCCAGCAGCCGTGGACAGGGGATTAACTATGGCTACACCTTC. Residues: CASSRGQGINYGYTF.

The rearrangement joins TRBV28 to TRBJ2-2, with TRBD1 as a possible D gene (6 bases). The CDR3 contains 16 residues. In germline, CDR1 is MDHEN, CDR2 SYDVKM. The V end was cut by 3 bases, the J end by 7 bases, with 18 bases between. The CDR3 sequence: CASSFATQGGGGELFF. CDR3 in DNA: TGTGCCAGCAGTTTTGCCACACAGGGTGGCGGCGGGGAGCTGTTTTTT.

The J gene is TRBJ2-1, the V gene TRBV4-1; perhaps TRBD1 as D (7 bases). CDR1 and CDR2 (germline): MGHRA, YSYEKL. Trimming shortened V by 0 bases and J by 1 base, and 19 bases separated the two germline ends. The CDR3 sequence is 19 residues long. Here the CDR3 reads CASSQEVFRGTGSYNEQFF. The CDR3 nucleotides read TGCGCCAGCAGCCAAGAGGTTTTCAGGGGGACTGGGTCCTACAATGAGCAGTTCTTC.

The chain combines TRBV6-5 with TRBJ2-7, with D unresolved. With 3 bases removed from V and 0 bases from J, the gap between germline ends came to 6 bases. Germline V CDR1 and CDR2: MNHEY, SVGAGI. The CDR3 extends over 13 amino acids. The CDR3 is CASSYAASYEQYF. Written as DNA, the CDR3 is TGTGCCAGCAGTTATGCGGCCTCCTACGAGCAGTACTTC.

The gene calls are TRBV18 and TRBJ2-1; a weak D match, TRBD1 (5 bases). From germline, CDR1 is KGHSH and CDR2 LQKENI. The V gene lost 3 bases and the J gene lost 7 bases, with 19 bases spanning the gap. The CDR3 totals 16 residues. Written as DNA, the CDR3 is TGTGCCAGCTCACCCCCAGGGTTTGGGCTTGGGAATGAGCAGTTCTTC. Encoded protein: CASSPPGFGLGNEQFF.

The rearrangement joins TRBV6-5 to TRBJ2-3; D perhaps matches TRBD2 (6 bases). Deletions cut 4 bases from V and 0 bases from J, with 14 bases between. Germline V lookup: CDR1 MNHEY, CDR2 SVGAGI. The CDR3 has 16 amino acids. The CDR3 loop reads CASSSRTRESTDTQYF. The CDR3 region has the DNA TGTGCCAGCAGTTCTCGGACACGGGAGAGCACAGATACGCAGTATTTT.

The chain recombines TRBV5-1 with TRBJ2-2; TRBD2 matches at 11 bases. The V gene end was trimmed by 4 bases and the J gene end by 2 bases; junction bases not matched to a gene: 7. This CDR3 is 17 amino acids long. Looked up from germline, CDR1 is SGHRS and CDR2 is YFSETQ. CDR3 protein: CASSPTGTSGNTGELFF. The DNA for the CDR3 is TGCGCCAGCAGCCCGACGGGGACTAGCGGAAACACCGGGGAGCTGTTTTTT.

The rearrangement joins TRBV10-1 to TRBJ2-1, with D perhaps matching TRBD1 (5 bases). Germline V gene data show CDR1 as WNHNN and CDR2 as SYGVQD (reference sequence). Trimming stripped 0 bases from V and 4 bases from J, with 7 bases between. The CDR3 loop spans 14 amino acids. The CDR3 region has the DNA TGCGCCAGCAGTGAGTCGCCAGGGTACAATGAGCAGTTCTTC. It codes for CASSESPGYNEQFF.